This T cell receptor (beta chain) stems from a study of Ad26.COV2.S vaccination and SARS-CoV-2 variants. Libraries were prepared by immunoSEQ multiplex PCR; TCRdb keeps only in-frame clonotypes and omits some of them. The sample holds about 430,000 clones, around nine tenths seen once. On this clone itself: Antigen specificity is unknown.

The germline CDR1 and CDR2 sequences are LGHNA and YSLEER. V gave up 1 base and J gave up 0 bases, with 7 bases separating them. The CDR3 is 15 residues long. General observations from the study: Vaccinated and placebo-treated recipients had similar non-spike TCR breadth.

Sample treatment: some 20 received Ad26.COV2.S at low or high dose, single or two shots; roughly five received placebo; per-sample allocation not given. Sampling was performed 63 days after the first vaccine or placebo injection. Expressing Wuhan-strain SARS-CoV-2 spike, an Ad26 vector served as the vaccine. The specimen comprised peripheral blood, sampled in a trial of Ad26.COV2.S vaccine versus placebo. This sequence originates from a person between 18 and 60 years old who received the Ad26.COV2.S COVID-19 vaccine or a placebo. This rearrangement joins TRBV4-3 to TRBJ1-5, with unresolved D. The CDR3 DNA sequence: TGCGCCAGCAGCCAAGGTTCCGGTAGCAATCAGCCCCAGCATTTT. It is translated as CASSQGSGSNQPQHF.